This T cell receptor (beta chain) was sequenced for a study of shared clonotypes between healthy human individuals. Study-level findings and limits: Relative to memory subsets, naive subsets generally showed larger estimated richness.

On this clone: Antigen: not known.

TCRdb keeps only in-frame clones here, not all; method: immunoSEQ multiplex PCR. The data hold about 680,000 clones, with just over 90% observed a single time. CDR1 is SQVTM, CDR2 ANQGSEA, per germline. The CDR3 runs 15 residues. Between the trimmed V and J ends, which lost 0 bases and 0 bases, there was a span of 11 bases. CD45RO-negative, CCR7-positively selected cells formed the naive CD8 fraction, excluding terminally differentiated effector memory CD45RA+ cells. Nashville, Tennessee was home to all donors, each a Caucasian adult. The origin of this receptor is a man between 25 and 39 years old in good health. The gene calls are TRBV29-1 and TRBJ1-1; D is undetermined. The sample comprised naive CD8+ T cells sorted from blood. This CDR3 reads CSVEDRAALNTEAFF. DNA for the CDR3: TGCAGCGTTGAAGATCGGGCAGCCCTGAACACTGAAGCTTTCTTT. The full variable domain, with the rest looked up from reference TRBV29-1 and TRBJ1-1, is SAVISQKPSRDICQRGTSLTIQCQVDSQVTMMFWYRQQPGQSLTLIATANQGSEATYESGFVIDKFPISRPNLTFSTLTVSNMSPEDSSIYLCSVEDRAALNTEAFFGQGTRLTVV.